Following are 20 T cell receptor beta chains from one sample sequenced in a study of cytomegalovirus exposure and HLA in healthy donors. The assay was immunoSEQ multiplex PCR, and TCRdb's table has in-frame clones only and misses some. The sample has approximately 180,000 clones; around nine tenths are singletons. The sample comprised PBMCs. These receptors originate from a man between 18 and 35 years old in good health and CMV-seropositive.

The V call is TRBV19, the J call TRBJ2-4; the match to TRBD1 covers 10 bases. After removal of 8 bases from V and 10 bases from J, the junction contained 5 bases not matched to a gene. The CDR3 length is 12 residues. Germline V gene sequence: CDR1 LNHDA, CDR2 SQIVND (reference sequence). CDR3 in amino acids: CASGDRGLIQYF. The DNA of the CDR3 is TGTGCCAGTGGGGACAGGGGCCTAATTCAGTACTTC.

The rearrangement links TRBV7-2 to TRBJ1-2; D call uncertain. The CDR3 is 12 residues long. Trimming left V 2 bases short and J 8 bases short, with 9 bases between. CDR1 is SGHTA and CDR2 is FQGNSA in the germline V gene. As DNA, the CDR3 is TGTGCCAGCAGCTTAATTGGAGGAGGCTACACCTTC. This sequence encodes CASSLIGGGYTF.

DNA for the CDR3: TGTGCCAGCAGTTATACTAGCGGGCTCACAGATACGCAGTATTTT. It codes for CASSYTSGLTDTQYF. The chain recombines TRBV6-5 with TRBJ2-3, with 9 nucleotides matching TRBD2. Trimming at V came to 3 bases and at J to 2 bases, leaving 3 bases not matched to a gene. Germline V gene data show CDR1 as MNHEY and CDR2 as SVGAGI. CDR3 length: 15 residues.

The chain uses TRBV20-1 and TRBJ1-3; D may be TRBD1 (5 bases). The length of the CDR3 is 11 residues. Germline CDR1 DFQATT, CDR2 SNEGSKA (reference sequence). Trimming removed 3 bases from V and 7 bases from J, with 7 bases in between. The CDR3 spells CSASRGNTIYF. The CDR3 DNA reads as TGCAGTGCTAGTAGGGGTAACACCATATATTTT.

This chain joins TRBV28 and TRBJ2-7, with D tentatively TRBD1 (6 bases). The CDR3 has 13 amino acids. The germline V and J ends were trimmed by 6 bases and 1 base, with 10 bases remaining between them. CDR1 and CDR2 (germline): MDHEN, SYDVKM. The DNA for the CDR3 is TGTGCCAGCAGCCCCGGACAGTCCTACGAGCAGTACTTC. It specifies CASSPGQSYEQYF.

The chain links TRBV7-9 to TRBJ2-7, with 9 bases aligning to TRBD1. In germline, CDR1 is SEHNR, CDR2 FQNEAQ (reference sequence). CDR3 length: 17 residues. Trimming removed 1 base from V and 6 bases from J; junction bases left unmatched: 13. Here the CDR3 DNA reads TGTGCCAGCAGCTTAGAGTTGGACGGACAGGGGAAGTTCGAGCAGTACTTC. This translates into CASSLELDGQGKFEQYF.

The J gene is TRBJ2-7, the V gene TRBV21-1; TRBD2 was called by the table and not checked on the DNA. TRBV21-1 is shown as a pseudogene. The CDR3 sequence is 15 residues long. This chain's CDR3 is CASSKAPSGRNEQYF. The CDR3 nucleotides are TGTGCCAGCAGCAAAGCCCCTAGCGGGAGGAACGAGCAGTACTTC.

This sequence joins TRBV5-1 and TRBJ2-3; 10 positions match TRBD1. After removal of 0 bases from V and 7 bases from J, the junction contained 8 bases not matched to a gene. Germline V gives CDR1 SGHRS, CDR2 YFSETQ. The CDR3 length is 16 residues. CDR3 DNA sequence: TGCGCCAGCAGCTTGGTTGCGACAGGGGGCGCTAATACGCAGTATTTT. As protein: CASSLVATGGANTQYF.

The CDR3 protein is CASSNTSGGYNEQFF. In DNA, the CDR3 is TGTGCCAGCAGCAATACTAGCGGGGGCTACAATGAGCAGTTCTTC. This chain joins TRBV7-2 and TRBJ2-1; 11 bases map to TRBD2. The CDR3 runs to 15 residues. Looked up from germline, CDR1 is SGHTA and CDR2 is FQGNSA. V dropped 5 bases and J dropped 3; count of bases not matched to a gene: 3.

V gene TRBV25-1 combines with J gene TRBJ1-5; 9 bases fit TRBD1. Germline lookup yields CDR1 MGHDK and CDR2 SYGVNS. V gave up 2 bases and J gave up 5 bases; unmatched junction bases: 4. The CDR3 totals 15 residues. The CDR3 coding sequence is TGTGCCAGCAGTGAACCCGGGACAGGGTATCAGCCCCAGCATTTT. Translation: CASSEPGTGYQPQHF. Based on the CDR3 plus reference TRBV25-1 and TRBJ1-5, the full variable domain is EADIYQTPRYLVIGTGKKITLECSQTMGHDKMYWYQQDPGMELHLIHYSYGVNSTEKGDLSSESTVSRIRTEHFPLTLESARPSHTSQYLCASSEPGTGYQPQHFGDGTRLSIL.

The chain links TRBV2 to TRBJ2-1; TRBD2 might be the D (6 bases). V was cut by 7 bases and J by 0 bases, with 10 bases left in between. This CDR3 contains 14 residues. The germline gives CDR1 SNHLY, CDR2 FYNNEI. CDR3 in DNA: TGTGCCAGCATTTTCGGGGGCTCCTACAATGAGCAGTTCTTC. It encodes CASIFGGSYNEQFF.

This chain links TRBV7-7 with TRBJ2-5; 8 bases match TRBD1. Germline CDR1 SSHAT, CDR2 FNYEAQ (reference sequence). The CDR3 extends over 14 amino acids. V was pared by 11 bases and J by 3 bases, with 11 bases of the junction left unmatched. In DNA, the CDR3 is TGTGCCCTCGGGCCACAGGGGGGAGAAGAGACCCAGTACTTC. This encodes CALGPQGGEETQYF.

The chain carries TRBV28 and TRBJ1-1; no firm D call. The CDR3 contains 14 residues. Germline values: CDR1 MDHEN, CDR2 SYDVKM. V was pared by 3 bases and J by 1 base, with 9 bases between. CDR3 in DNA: TGTGCCAGCAGTTTTTGGAGGACGAACACTGAAGCTTTCTTT. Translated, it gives CASSFWRTNTEAFF.

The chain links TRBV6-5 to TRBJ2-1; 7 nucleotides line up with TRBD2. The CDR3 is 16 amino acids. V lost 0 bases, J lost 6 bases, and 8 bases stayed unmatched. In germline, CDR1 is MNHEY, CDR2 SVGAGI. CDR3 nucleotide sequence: TGTGCCAGCAGTTACTCGCGACTAGCTCCTGGCAATGAGCAGTTCTTC. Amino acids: CASSYSRLAPGNEQFF.

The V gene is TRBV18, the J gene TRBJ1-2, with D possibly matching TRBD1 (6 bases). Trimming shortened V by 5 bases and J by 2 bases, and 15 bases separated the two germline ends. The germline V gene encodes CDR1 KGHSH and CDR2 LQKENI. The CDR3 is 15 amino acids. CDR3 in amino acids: CASSVAQGSNYGYTF. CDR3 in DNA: TGTGCCAGCTCAGTCGCACAGGGTTCGAACTATGGCTACACCTTC.

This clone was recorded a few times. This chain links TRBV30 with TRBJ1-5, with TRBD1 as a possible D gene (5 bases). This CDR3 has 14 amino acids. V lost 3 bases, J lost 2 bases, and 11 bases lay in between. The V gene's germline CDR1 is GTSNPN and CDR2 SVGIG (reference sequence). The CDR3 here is CAWRGPGGNQPQHF. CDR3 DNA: TGTGCCTGGAGGGGCCCGGGGGGCAATCAGCCCCAGCATTTT.

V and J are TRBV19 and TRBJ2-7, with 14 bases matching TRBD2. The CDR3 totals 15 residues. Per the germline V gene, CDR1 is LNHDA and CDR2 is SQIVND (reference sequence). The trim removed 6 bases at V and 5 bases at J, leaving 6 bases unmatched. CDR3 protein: CASRWGTSGSHEQYF. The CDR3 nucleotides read TGTGCCAGTAGATGGGGGACTAGCGGGAGTCACGAGCAGTACTTC.

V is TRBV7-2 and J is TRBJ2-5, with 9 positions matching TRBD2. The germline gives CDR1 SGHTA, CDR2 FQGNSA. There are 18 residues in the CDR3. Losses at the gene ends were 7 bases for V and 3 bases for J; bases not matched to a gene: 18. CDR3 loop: CASTPRAGGPVRKETQYF. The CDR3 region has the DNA TGTGCCAGCACCCCTCGGGCGGGAGGGCCGGTTAGGAAAGAGACCCAGTACTTC. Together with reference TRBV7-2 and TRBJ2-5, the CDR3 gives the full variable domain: GAGVSQSPSNKVTEKGKDVELRCDPISGHTALYWYRQSLGQGLEFLIYFQGNSAPDKSGLPSDRFSAERTGGSVSTLTIQRTQQEDSAVYLCASTPRAGGPVRKETQYFGPGTRLLVL.

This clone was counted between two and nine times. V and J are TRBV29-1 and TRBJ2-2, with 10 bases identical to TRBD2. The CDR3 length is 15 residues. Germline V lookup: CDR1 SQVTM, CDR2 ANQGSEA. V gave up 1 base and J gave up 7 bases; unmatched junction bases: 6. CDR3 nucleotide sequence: TGCAGCGTTGAAGGGCTAGCGGGAGCCGTCGGGGAGCTGTTTTTT. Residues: CSVEGLAGAVGELFF.

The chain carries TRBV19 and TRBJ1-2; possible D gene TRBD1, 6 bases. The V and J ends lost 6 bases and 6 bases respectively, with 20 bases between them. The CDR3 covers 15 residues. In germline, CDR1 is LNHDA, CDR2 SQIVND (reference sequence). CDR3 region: CASRRLGDKSNGYTF. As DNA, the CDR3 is TGTGCCAGTAGAAGGTTGGGGGACAAATCAAATGGCTACACCTTC.